This T cell receptor (beta chain) came from a study of blood T cell repertoires in COVID-19. Study summary: The origin of the acute and convalescent COVID-19 samples was the United States, Italy and Spain. Nucleic acid was either cDNA or gDNA, and it came from T cells, B-cell-depleted T cells, or PBMCs.

The length of the CDR3 is 16 residues. V shed 0 bases and J shed 0 bases, with 9 bases lying between them. Germline-derived CDR1 and CDR2 are SGHVT and SQSDAQ. How the authors handled the data: Reference gene primer amplification in the assay estimated nucleated cell counts. The repertoire was sequenced with immunoSEQ multiplex PCR; TCRdb's copy has only in-frame clones and lacks some. The D gene and trimming were derived from the DNA, and the V and J assignments and clone size from that table. The repertoire holds approximately 230,000 clones, with around 90% as singletons. The sequencing input was peripheral blood. V gene TRBV7-4 combines with J gene TRBJ2-4; the D is unclear. The TCR sequence derives from a man aged 18 to 30 with active or convalescent COVID-19. For the CDR3, the DNA is TGTGCCAGCAGCTTAGCCCTAGGCCTAGCCAAAAACATTCAGTACTTC. It specifies CASSLALGLAKNIQYF.